Listed below are T cell receptor beta chains from one sample, sequenced in a study of blood T cell repertoires in COVID-19. Data came from immunoSEQ multiplex PCR; TCRdb stores just in-frame clones and leaves some out. The sample lists about 11,000 clones; roughly nine tenths were seen once. The sequencing sample was made of peripheral blood. These receptors came from a woman aged 60 to 75 with active COVID-19. Both conserved end residues are part of each CDR3. D genes are given only for firm matches. Not all rows give a size; the values are once, few, many and, for expanded clones, a class.

j_gene: TRBJ2-5
d_gene: NA
v_gene: TRBV19
abundance: NA
CDR3nt: TGTGCCAGTAGTATGTTGGACCCCGGCGGGGAGACCCAGTACTTC
CDR3aa: CASSMLDPGGETQYF

j_gene: TRBJ2-3
d_gene: NA
v_gene: TRBV6-5
abundance: NA
CDR3nt: TGTGCCAGCATTCGGGAAATTAGGGATACGCAGTATTTT
CDR3aa: CASIREIRDTQYF

j_gene: TRBJ2-1
d_gene: TRBD1
v_gene: TRBV2
abundance: NA
CDR3nt: TGTGCCAGCAGTGACAGGACAGGGGGCTTTGTTCCTGAGCAGTTCTTC
CDR3aa: CASSDRTGGFVPEQFF

j_gene: TRBJ2-3
d_gene: NA
v_gene: TRBV7-7
abundance: NA
CDR3nt: TGTGCCAGCAGCCCCCGCGGCGGAGATACGCAGTATTTT
CDR3aa: CASSPRGGDTQYF

j_gene: TRBJ2-5
d_gene: TRBD2
v_gene: TRBV27
abundance: NA
CDR3nt: TGTGCCAGCAGTTTATCGCCTCTTAGCGGGGCTCGGACCCAGTACTTC
CDR3aa: CASSLSPLSGARTQYF

j_gene: TRBJ1-1
d_gene: NA
v_gene: TRBV6-1
abundance: NA
CDR3nt: TGTGCCAGCAGTGAAGAATGGCCTAACACTGAAGCTTTCTTT
CDR3aa: CASSEEWPNTEAFF

j_gene: TRBJ2-2
d_gene: NA
v_gene: TRBV6-5
abundance: NA
CDR3nt: TGTGCCAGCAGTTCTTACCAGGGGTCCGGGGAGCTGTTTTTT
CDR3aa: CASSSYQGSGELFF

j_gene: TRBJ2-5
d_gene: TRBD1
v_gene: TRBV10-3
abundance: NA
CDR3nt: TGTGCCATCAGTGAAACAGGGGGCTCCCAAGAGACCCAGTACTTC
CDR3aa: CAISETGGSQETQYF

j_gene: TRBJ1-6
d_gene: NA
v_gene: TRBV6-6
abundance: NA
CDR3nt: TGTGCCAGCAGCCAAGGAGCCTATAATTCACCCCTCCACTTT
CDR3aa: CASSQGAYNSPLHF

j_gene: TRBJ1-6
d_gene: NA
v_gene: TRBV19
abundance: NA
CDR3nt: TGTGCCAGTAGTCGGCCCATCCAACAGGGCTCCTATAATTCACCCCTCCACTTT
CDR3aa: CASSRPIQQGSYNSPLHF

j_gene: TRBJ1-3
d_gene: TRBD1
v_gene: TRBV3-1/TRBV3-2
abundance: few
CDR3nt: TGTGCCAGCAGCTCCGGGACAGGGTATGGAAACACCATATATTTT
CDR3aa: CASSSGTGYGNTIYF

j_gene: TRBJ2-5
d_gene: NA
v_gene: TRBV9
abundance: NA
CDR3nt: TGTGCCAGCAGCGTACGGGGGACCCAGTACTTC
CDR3aa: CASSVRGTQYF

j_gene: TRBJ1-4
d_gene: NA
v_gene: TRBV5-1
abundance: NA
CDR3nt: TGCGCCAGCAGCTTGGCCAGGGGAAATGAAAAACTGTTTTTT
CDR3aa: CASSLARGNEKLFF

j_gene: TRBJ1-5
d_gene: TRBD1
v_gene: TRBV13
abundance: NA
CDR3nt: TGTGCCAGCAGCTCAGGACAGGCCGATCAGCCCCAGCATTTT
CDR3aa: CASSSGQADQPQHF

j_gene: TRBJ1-5
d_gene: NA
v_gene: TRBV4-1
abundance: NA
CDR3nt: TGCGCCAGCAGCCACGATAGGAGACAGGAACAGCCCCAGCATTTT
CDR3aa: CASSHDRRQEQPQHF

j_gene: TRBJ2-2
d_gene: TRBD1
v_gene: TRBV10-1
abundance: NA
CDR3nt: TGCGCCAGCAGTAGGACAGGGGGCGCGTCCGGGGAGCTGTTTTTT
CDR3aa: CASSRTGGASGELFF